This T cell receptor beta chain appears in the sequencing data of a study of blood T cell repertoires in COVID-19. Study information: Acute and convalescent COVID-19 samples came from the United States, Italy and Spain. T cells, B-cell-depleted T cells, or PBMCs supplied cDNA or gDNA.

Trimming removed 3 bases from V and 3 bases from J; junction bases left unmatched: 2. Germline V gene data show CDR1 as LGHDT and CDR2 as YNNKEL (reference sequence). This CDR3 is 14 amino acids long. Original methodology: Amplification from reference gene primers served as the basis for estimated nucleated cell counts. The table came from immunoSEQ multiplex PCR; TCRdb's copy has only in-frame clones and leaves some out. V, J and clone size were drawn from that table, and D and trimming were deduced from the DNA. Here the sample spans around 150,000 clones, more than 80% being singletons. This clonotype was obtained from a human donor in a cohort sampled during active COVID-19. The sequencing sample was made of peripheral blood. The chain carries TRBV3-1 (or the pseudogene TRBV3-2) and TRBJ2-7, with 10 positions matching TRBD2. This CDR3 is CASSHRTSGYEQYF. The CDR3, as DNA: TGTGCCAGCAGCCATAGGACTAGCGGCTACGAGCAGTACTTC.